The T cell receptor beta chain described here comes from a study of blood T cell repertoires in COVID-19 (dated by TCRdb to the early 2020s). Study-wide context: The collaborator samples originated in the United States, Italy and Spain and spanned the acute and convalescent phases of COVID-19. Subjects who had been exposed to COVID-19, were actively infected with it, or had recovered from it provided the deeply sampled blood TCRbeta repertoires that made up the dataset. The repertoires were made available in a free public database intended to serve as a resource for research on the immune response to SARS-CoV-2. Where available, HLA class I and class II types were obtained from metadata supplied by the sample provider rather than from assay-based typing. The prospective study material was composed of cDNA or gDNA derived from T cells, B-cell-depleted T cells, or PBMCs. A de-identified subject ID, COVID-19 status, age in years and sex were almost always included in the sample metadata. Samples were obtained from the ongoing ImmuneRACE study (first 160 participants) and from 1,200 or so subjects provided by 6 global collaborators. Findings and caveats that apply to the study as a whole: The amount of clinical and demographic metadata varied by source and participant and was provided uncurated.

TCRbeta CDR3 regions were amplified from genomic DNA using the immunoSEQ Assay, a bias-controlled multiplex PCR. As for how the authors treated the data: Within the assay, amplification of reference gene primers was used to estimate how many nucleated cells each sample contained. To quantify the absolute abundance of each unique TCRbeta CDR3 rearrangement, sequence reads were collapsed and filtered. For each sample, productive Simpson clonality was calculated as the square root of Simpson's diversity index across productive rearrangements. TCRdb holds this immuneACCESS table with in-frame rearrangements only. Some clones are missing; in checked studies, unresolved V genes explain under half, and the rest has no known cause. V and J calls and clone size are as listed in that table; D and trimming were resolved from the DNA. This sample holds approximately 160,000 clones; 76% were observed only once. About 3.8% of the sample comes from the top ten.

The germline V gene (reference sequence) specifies LNHDA as CDR1 and SQIVND as CDR2. V loses 3 bases of germline sequence and J loses 9 bases, and the interval between the two ends is 12 bases. Inclusive of the bounding cysteine and phenylalanine, the CDR3 is 13 residues long. The read is trimmed to its CDR3 DNA, 39 bases read in frame from base 1. Turning to this clone: Its target antigen remains unknown. No much larger clone is present one base from it, and per-base qualities are unavailable.

Whole blood was collected in K2EDTA tubes by collaborating institutions according to the institutions' own protocols. For TCRbeta analysis, collaborators shipped samples in one of three forms: frozen whole blood, isolated PBMCs, or DNA extracted from either of those sample types. The clonotype was recovered from a woman of 80 years or more with acute or convalescent COVID-19. Source material: peripheral blood. The chain employs TRBV19 and TRBJ2-1, with a weak D call of TRBD2 (5 bases match). In nucleotide form, the sequence is TGTGCCAGTAGTATTCAGCGGCATGGTGAGCAGTTCTTC. Its protein product is CASSIQRHGEQFF.